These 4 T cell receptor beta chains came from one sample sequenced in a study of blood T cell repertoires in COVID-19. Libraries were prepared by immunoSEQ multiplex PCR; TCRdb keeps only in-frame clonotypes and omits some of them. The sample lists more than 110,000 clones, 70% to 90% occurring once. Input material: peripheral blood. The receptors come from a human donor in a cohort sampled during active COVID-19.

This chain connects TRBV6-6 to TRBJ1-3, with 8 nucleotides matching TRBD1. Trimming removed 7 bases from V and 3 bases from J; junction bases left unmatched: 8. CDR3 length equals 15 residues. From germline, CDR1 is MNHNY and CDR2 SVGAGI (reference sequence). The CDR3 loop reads CASTSAGTGGNTIYF. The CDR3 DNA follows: TGTGCCAGCACCAGCGCCGGGACAGGTGGAAACACCATATATTTT.

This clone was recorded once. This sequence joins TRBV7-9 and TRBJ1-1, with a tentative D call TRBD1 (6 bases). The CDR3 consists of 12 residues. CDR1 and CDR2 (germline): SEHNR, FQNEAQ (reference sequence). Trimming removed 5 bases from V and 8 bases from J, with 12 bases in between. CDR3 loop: CASSRPGVEAFF. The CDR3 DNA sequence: TGTGCCAGCAGCAGACCAGGGGTGGAAGCTTTCTTT.

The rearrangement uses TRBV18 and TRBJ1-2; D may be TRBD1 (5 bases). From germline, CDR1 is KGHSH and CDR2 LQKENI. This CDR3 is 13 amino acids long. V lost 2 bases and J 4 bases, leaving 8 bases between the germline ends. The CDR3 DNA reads TGTGCCAGCTCACCAGGGGGGGTCTATGGCTACACCTTC. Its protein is CASSPGGVYGYTF.

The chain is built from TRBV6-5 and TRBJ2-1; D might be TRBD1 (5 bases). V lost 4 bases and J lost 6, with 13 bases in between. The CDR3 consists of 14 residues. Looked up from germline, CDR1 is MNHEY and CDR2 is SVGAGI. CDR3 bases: TGTGCCAGCAGTTGGTCTCAGGGTCCCAATGAGCAGTTCTTC. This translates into CASSWSQGPNEQFF.